This T cell receptor beta chain was identified during a study of CD8 T cells in ankylosing spondylitis. Study-wide points: Reported data indicate significant enrichment of disease-linked clones within matched ankylosing spondylitis synovial fluid. Seemingly distinctive of ankylosing spondylitis blood was a TCR beta motif formed by eight highly homologous variants.

The sample holds a few counts of this clonotype. The antigen remains unidentified. Trimming cost V 0 bases and J 6 bases, with 11 bases left between them. This CDR3 is built from 15 residues. Per germline, CDR1 SGHDN and CDR2 FVKESK. Making the TCR beta libraries involved quantitative 5'-RACE with molecular barcodes. A single record per CDR3 protein comes from TCRdb applying MiXCR to the 5' RACE reads. The sample lists 35,000 or so distinct CDR3 sequences; 16% were seen once. The clonotype originates from a male donor with ankylosing spondylitis or in good health (not recorded which). The V call is TRBV14, the J call TRBJ2-2; D is possibly TRBD2 (5 bases). Material for sequencing was blood. The DNA of the CDR3 is TGTGCCAGCAGCCAAGATTTTAGCGAGGCCGGGGAGCTGTTTTTT. This translates into CASSQDFSEAGELFF.